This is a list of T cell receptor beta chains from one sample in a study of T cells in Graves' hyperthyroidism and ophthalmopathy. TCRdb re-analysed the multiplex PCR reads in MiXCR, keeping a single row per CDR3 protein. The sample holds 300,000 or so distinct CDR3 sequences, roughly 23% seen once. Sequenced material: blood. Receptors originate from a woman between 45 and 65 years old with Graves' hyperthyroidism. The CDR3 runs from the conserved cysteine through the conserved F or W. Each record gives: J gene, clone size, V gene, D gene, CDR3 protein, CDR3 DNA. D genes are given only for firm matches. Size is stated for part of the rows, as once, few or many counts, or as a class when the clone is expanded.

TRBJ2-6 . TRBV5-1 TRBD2 CASSPGLAGEGAGANVLTF TGCGCCAGCAGCCCGGGACTAGCGGGAGAGGGTGCTGGGGCCAACGTCCTGACTTTC
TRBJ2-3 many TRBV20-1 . CSARDQAGPTDTQYF TGCAGTGCTAGAGATCAGGCAGGGCCCACAGATACGCAGTATTTT
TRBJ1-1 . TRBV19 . CASIPGAKNTEAFF TGTGCCAGTATCCCGGGGGCAAAGAACACTGAAGCTTTCTTT
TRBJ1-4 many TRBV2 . CASSRAALNEKLFF TGTGCCAGCTCCAGGGCAGCCCTTAATGAAAAACTGTTTTTT
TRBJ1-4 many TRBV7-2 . CASSLGTGINEKLFF TGTGCCAGCAGCTTAGGTACAGGGATAAATGAAAAACTGTTTTTT
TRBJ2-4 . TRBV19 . CASSIRGSKNIQYF TGTGCCAGTAGTATAAGAGGGTCCAAAAACATTCAGTACTTC
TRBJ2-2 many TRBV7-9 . CASIPAGNTGELFF TGTGCCAGCATCCCCGCAGGGAACACCGGGGAGCTGTTTTTT
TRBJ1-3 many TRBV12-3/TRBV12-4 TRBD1 CASSPRQGWTGNTIYF TGTGCCAGCAGTCCAAGACAGGGATGGACTGGAAACACCATATATTTT
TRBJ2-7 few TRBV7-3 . CASSKDPGPGSSYEQYF TGTGCCAGCAGCAAAGATCCGGGACCAGGGTCCTCCTACGAGCAGTACTTC
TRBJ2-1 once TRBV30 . CAWSVSAYNEQFF TGTGCCTGGAGTGTATCGGCGTACAATGAGCAGTTCTTC
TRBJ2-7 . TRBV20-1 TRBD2 CSARGRENSYEQYF TGCAGTGCTAGAGGGCGGGAGAATTCGTACGAGCAGTACTTC
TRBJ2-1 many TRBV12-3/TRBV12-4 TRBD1 CASKLDRGKNEQFF TGTGCCAGCAAGTTGGACAGGGGAAAGAATGAGCAGTTCTTC
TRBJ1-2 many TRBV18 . CASSPQQGLELDGYTF TGTGCCAGCTCACCTCAACAGGGATTGGAACTCGATGGCTACACCTTC
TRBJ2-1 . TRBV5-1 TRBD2 CASSLEPGGSSYNEQFF TGCGCCAGCAGCTTGGAGCCGGGCGGGAGCTCCTACAATGAGCAGTTCTTC
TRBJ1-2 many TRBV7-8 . CASFVGAGRSLGYGYTF TGTGCCAGCTTCGTGGGTGCAGGAAGGTCCCTAGGCTATGGCTACACCTTC
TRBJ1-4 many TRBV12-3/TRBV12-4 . CASTHPGFSNEKLFF TGTGCCAGCACCCATCCCGGGTTTTCTAATGAAAAACTGTTTTTT
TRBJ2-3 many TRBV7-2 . CASSLDGGKGNGQYF TGTGCCAGCAGCTTAGACGGGGGAAAAGGGAACGGGCAGTATTTT
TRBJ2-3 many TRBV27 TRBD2 CASTDRASGGPSTDTQYF TGTGCCAGCACCGATAGGGCTAGCGGGGGCCCTAGCACAGATACGCAGTATTTT
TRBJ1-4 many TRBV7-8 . CASSLATNEKLFF TGTGCCAGCAGCTTGGCGACCAATGAAAAACTGTTTTTT
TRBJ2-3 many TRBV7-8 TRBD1 CASSKRDRGDTQYF TGTGCCAGCAGCAAGCGGGACAGGGGAGATACGCAGTATTTT
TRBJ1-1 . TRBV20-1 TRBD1 CSASRQGSEAFF TGCAGTGCTAGCCGACAGGGTAGTGAAGCTTTCTTT
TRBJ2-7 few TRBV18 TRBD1 CASSQDRGHPYEQYF TGTGCCAGCTCTCAGGACAGGGGGCACCCCTACGAGCAGTACTTC
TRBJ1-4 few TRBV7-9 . CASSLEVRGGPNEKLFF TGTGCCAGCAGCTTGGAGGTTCGGGGGGGTCCTAATGAAAAACTGTTTTTT
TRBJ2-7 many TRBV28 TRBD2 CASSPSLAGLEQYF TGTGCCAGCAGTCCTTCTCTAGCGGGGTTGGAGCAGTACTTC
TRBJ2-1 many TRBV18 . CASSPRSKGEQFF TGTGCCAGCTCACCAAGATCAAAGGGTGAGCAGTTCTTC
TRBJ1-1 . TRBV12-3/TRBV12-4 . CASSPTGRLEAFF TGTGCCAGCAGTCCGACAGGCCGCCTGGAAGCTTTCTTT